Ten or more counts support the clone carrying this T cell receptor (beta chain). The sample comes from a study of T cells in Graves' hyperthyroidism and ophthalmopathy. TCR beta CDR3 sequences were amplified from RNA transcripts. A set of HTBI primers served as the primers for a first-round RT-PCR of the TCR CDR3. Using its own MiXCR run on the multiplex PCR reads, TCRdb lists one record per CDR3 protein. The sample yields about 570,000 distinct CDR3 sequences, around 13% seen once. V dropped 0 bases and J dropped 5; count of bases not matched to a gene: 4. CDR1 is SGHTA, CDR2 FQGTGA, per germline. The CDR3 sequence is 15 residues long. An absence of ophthalmopathy progression within 18 months meant stable Graves' hyperthyroidism.

The TCR sequence derives from a woman aged 40-49 years with Graves' hyperthyroidism. The J gene is TRBJ1-1, the V gene TRBV7-3; 9 bases agree with TRBD1. Input material: blood. In DNA, the CDR3 is TGTGCCAGCAGCTTAACCCAGACAGGGGGGACTGAAGCTTTCTTT. This codes for CASSLTQTGGTEAFF.